The rows below give T cell receptor beta chains drawn from one sample of a study of regulatory T cells in long-lasting Graves disease. TCRdb redid the calling of the multiplex PCR reads with MiXCR, one entry per CDR3 protein. The sample lists roughly 400,000 distinct CDR3 sequences, around 15% occurring once. Separately, the same data were catalogued under a study of T cells in Graves' hyperthyroidism and ophthalmopathy.

Source: peripheral blood mononuclear cells (PBMCs), taken at new diagnosis, from a patient treated with antithyroid drugs. All receptors come from a woman under 30 with Graves disease. CDR3s include the opening cysteine and the closing phenylalanine or tryptophan. A D gene is named only where the DNA matches it firmly. Rows give clone size only sometimes, using once, few, many, or a class for an expanded clone.

d_call j_call v_call clone_size cdr3_aa cdr3_nt
- TRBJ2-1 TRBV12-3/TRBV12-4 many CASSTPYGGGGYNEQFF TGTGCCAGCAGCACCCCTTATGGGGGAGGAGGCTACAATGAGCAGTTCTTC
TRBD2 TRBJ2-1 TRBV28 many CASKAGGTYNEQFF TGTGCCAGCAAGGCGGGGGGGACCTACAATGAGCAGTTCTTC
- TRBJ2-5 TRBV12-3/TRBV12-4 many CASSLRASSIPQYF TGTGCCAGCAGTTTAAGGGCTAGCAGCATACCCCAGTACTTC
- TRBJ1-6 TRBV28 many CASSLMGVRNSPLHF TGTGCCAGCAGTTTGATGGGAGTAAGGAATTCACCCCTCCACTTT
- TRBJ2-7 TRBV13 many CASSRGENAYEQYF TGTGCCAGCAGCCGAGGGGAAAATGCCTACGAGCAGTACTTC
- TRBJ2-1 TRBV5-1 many CASSPIPAQGQFF TGCGCCAGCAGCCCTATACCCGCTCAGGGTCAGTTCTTC
- TRBJ2-2 TRBV11-3 - CASSPDGYYGELFF TGTGCCAGCAGCCCGGACGGGTACTACGGGGAGCTGTTTTTT
- TRBJ2-3 TRBV18 many CASSPREGVGRDTQYF TGTGCCAGCTCACCACGAGAGGGAGTAGGCAGAGATACGCAGTATTTT
- TRBJ2-7 TRBV10-1 many CASSPGVHEQYF TGCGCCAGCAGCCCCGGTGTCCACGAGCAGTACTTC
TRBD2 TRBJ2-1 TRBV12-3/TRBV12-4 few CASSPLAGQPHEQFF TGTGCCAGCAGTCCACTAGCGGGCCAACCCCATGAGCAGTTCTTC
TRBD1 TRBJ2-7 TRBV18 many CASSDRTGGAKEQYF TGTGCCAGCTCAGATCGGACAGGGGGCGCGAAGGAGCAGTACTTC
- TRBJ1-6 TRBV11-2 many CASSDSARSLSSYNSPLHF TGTGCCAGCAGCGATAGTGCCCGATCCTTGAGCTCCTATAATTCACCCCTCCACTTT
- TRBJ2-6 TRBV20-1 - CSARDSSPGANVLTF TGCAGTGCTAGAGATTCCAGTCCTGGGGCCAACGTCCTGACTTTC
- TRBJ2-3 TRBV6-1 - CASSEDPVVTDTQYF TGTGCCAGCAGTGAGGACCCCGTGGTAACAGATACGCAGTATTTT
TRBD2 TRBJ2-7 TRBV6-5 many CASSYLSSGSLYEQYF TGTGCCAGCAGTTACTTATCTAGCGGGAGTTTGTACGAGCAGTACTTC
- TRBJ1-2 TRBV11-2 many CASSLGRFGYGYTF TGTGCCAGCAGCTTAGGAAGATTTGGCTATGGCTACACCTTC
TRBD2 TRBJ2-5 TRBV28 once CASSTTSAFRETQYF TGTGCCAGCAGCACGACTAGCGCGTTTCGGGAGACCCAGTACTTC
TRBD2 TRBJ2-7 TRBV27 few CASSWRESSEQYF TGTGCCAGCAGTTGGCGGGAGTCTAGCGAGCAGTACTTC
- TRBJ2-3 TRBV6-1 many CASSEGAFVGAADTQYF TGTGCCAGCAGTGAGGGGGCGTTCGTGGGAGCCGCAGATACGCAGTATTTT
- TRBJ2-4 TRBV7-2 few CASSLGYIQYF TGTGCCAGCAGCTTAGGATACATTCAGTACTTC
TRBD2 TRBJ2-1 TRBV6-1 many CASSTGGPSYNEQFF TGTGCCAGCAGCACGGGAGGGCCATCCTACAATGAGCAGTTCTTC
TRBD1 TRBJ1-1 TRBV7-9 - CASSLGDLPGQGSYEAFF TGTGCCAGCAGCTTAGGGGACCTTCCGGGACAGGGATCGTATGAAGCTTTCTTT
TRBD2 TRBJ2-1 TRBV29-1 many CSVEPTSGRWNEQFF TGCAGCGTTGAGCCGACTAGCGGGAGGTGGAATGAGCAGTTCTTC
- TRBJ2-7 TRBV6-1 - CASRKPGQSYEQYF TGTGCCAGCAGGAAACCGGGACAATCCTACGAGCAGTACTTC
- TRBJ1-2 TRBV19 - CASSKTENYGYTF TGTGCCAGTAGTAAAACAGAGAACTATGGCTACACCTTC
- TRBJ2-7 TRBV15 few CATSRDAVEQYF TGTGCCACCAGCAGAGATGCGGTCGAGCAGTACTTC
TRBD2 TRBJ2-1 TRBV28 many CASSSGASGSHEQFF TGTGCCAGCAGTTCAGGGGCTAGCGGGAGCCATGAGCAGTTCTTC
- TRBJ2-7 TRBV29-1 few CSVERGRQREQYF TGCAGCGTTGAAAGGGGACGGCAACGCGAGCAGTACTTC
- TRBJ1-2 TRBV28 many CASRPDGGYGYTF TGTGCCAGCAGACCAGACGGGGGCTATGGCTACACCTTC
TRBD1 TRBJ1-2 TRBV30 many CAWSVGDRVVYGYTF TGTGCCTGGAGTGTAGGGGACAGAGTAGTCTATGGCTACACCTTC
- TRBJ1-4 TRBV20-1 - CRGGGSEKLFF TGCAGGGGCGGGGGCTCTGAAAAACTGTTTTTT
TRBD2 TRBJ2-1 TRBV9 - CASSDLLAEEDEQFF TGTGCCAGCAGCGACCTCCTAGCGGAAGAGGATGAGCAGTTCTTC
TRBD2 TRBJ2-3 TRBV5-6 many CASSLDGLAERDTQYF TGTGCCAGCAGCTTGGATGGGCTAGCGGAAAGGGATACGCAGTATTTT
- TRBJ2-7 TRBV28 few CASSLYRDAGYEQYF TGTGCCAGCAGTTTATACCGGGACGCGGGGTACGAGCAGTACTTC
- TRBJ2-7 TRBV7-9 many CASSLPSGVSYEQYF TGTGCCAGCAGCTTACCCTCGGGAGTCTCCTACGAGCAGTACTTC
- TRBJ2-7 TRBV27 few CARRIRTGKTSYEQYF TGTGCCAGGAGGATTAGGACCGGCAAAACCTCCTACGAGCAGTACTTC
TRBD1 TRBJ1-5 TRBV7-2 - CASSFRTGGDQPQHF TGTGCCAGCAGCTTCAGGACAGGGGGGGATCAGCCCCAGCATTTT
- TRBJ1-5 TRBV12-3/TRBV12-4 many CASSWARNQPQHF TGTGCCAGCAGTTGGGCCCGGAATCAGCCCCAGCATTTT